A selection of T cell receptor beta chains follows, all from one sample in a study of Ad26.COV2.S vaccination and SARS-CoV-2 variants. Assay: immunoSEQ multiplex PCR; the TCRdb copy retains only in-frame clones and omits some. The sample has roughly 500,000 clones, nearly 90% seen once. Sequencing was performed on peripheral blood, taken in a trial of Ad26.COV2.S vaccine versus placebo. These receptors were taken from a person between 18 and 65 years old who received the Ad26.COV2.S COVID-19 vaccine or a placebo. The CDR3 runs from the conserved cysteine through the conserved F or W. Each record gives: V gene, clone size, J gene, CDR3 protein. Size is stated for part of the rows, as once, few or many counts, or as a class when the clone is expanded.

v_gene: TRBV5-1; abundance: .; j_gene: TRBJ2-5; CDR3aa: CASSLGLRGEETQYF
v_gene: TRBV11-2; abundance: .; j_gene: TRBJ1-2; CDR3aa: CASSPGGQVSYLDYGYTF
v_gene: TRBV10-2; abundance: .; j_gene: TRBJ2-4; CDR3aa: CASSEHRDLYF
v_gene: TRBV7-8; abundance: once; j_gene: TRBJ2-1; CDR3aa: CASIASSGGNEQFF
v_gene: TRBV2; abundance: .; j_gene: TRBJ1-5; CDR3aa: CASSRQGGNQPQHF
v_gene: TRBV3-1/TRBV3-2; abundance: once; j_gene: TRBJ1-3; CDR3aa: CASSLLEDTIYF
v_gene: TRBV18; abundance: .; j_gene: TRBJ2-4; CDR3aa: CASSPGGSAIQYF
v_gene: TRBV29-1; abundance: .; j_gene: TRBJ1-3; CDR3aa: CSVEENRGFPGNTIYF
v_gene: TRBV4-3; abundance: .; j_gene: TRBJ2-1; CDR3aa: CASSQDGTGHLYNEQFF
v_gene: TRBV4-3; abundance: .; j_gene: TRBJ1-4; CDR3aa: CASSRRRDRSNEKLFF
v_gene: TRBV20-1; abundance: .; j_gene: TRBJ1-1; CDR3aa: CSASEAFF
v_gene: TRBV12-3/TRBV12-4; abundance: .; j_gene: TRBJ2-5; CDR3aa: CASSLRGRETQYF
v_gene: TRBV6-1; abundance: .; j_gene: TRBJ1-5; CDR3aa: CASSELRGSRINQPQHF
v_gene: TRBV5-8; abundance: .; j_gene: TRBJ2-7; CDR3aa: CASRRGNGYEQYF
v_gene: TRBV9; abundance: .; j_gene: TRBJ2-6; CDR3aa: CASSLQGSGANVLTF
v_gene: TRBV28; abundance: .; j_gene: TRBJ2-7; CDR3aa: CASSLEGPTWNEQYF
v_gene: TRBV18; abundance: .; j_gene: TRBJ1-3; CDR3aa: CASSPTGEDGNTIYF
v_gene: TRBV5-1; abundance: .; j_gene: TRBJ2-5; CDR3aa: CASNGGDRETQYF
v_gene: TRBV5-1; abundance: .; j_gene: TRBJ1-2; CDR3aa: CASSSGTGFWWDYGYTF
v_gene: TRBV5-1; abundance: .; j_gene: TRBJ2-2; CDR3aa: CASSSRAVSGRVVGELFF
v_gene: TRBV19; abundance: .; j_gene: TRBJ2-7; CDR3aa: CASSAGHTSYEQYF
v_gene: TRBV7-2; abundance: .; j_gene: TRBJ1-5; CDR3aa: CASSLGGSEGQPQHF
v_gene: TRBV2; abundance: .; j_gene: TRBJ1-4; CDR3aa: CASSEQGVYEKLFF
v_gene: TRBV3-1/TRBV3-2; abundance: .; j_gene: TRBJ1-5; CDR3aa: CASSQDLAQPQHF
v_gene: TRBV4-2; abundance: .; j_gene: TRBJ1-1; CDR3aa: CASSQFDATVNTEAFF
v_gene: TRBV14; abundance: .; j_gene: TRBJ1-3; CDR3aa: CASSHPEPFFRDTIYF
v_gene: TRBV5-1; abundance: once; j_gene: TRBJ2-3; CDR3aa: CASSNSLAPDTQYF
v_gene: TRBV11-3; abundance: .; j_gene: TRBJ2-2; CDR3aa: CASSRGQGITGELFF
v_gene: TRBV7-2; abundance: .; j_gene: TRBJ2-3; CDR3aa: CASSLASGKMSDTQYF
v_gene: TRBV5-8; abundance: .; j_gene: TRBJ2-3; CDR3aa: CASPAPPGGGGTDTQYF
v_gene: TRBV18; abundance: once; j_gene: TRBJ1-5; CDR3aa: CASSVEPPLKQPQHF
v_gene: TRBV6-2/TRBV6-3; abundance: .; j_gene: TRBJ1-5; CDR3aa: CASSYSISIQPQHF
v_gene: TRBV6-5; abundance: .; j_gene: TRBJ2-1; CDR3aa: CASSLQGTTYNEQFF
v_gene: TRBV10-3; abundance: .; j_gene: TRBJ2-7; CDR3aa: CAISEFVGPSYEQYF
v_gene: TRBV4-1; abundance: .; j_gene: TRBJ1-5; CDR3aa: CASSHFTGDQPQHF
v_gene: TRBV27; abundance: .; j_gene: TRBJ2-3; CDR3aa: CASSLSVSTDTQYF
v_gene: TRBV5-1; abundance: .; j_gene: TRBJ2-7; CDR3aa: CASSLPGLAGEQYF
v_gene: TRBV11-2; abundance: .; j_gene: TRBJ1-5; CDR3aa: CASSFNSNQPQHF
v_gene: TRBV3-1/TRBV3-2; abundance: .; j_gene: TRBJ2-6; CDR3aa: CASSQTARDSGANVLTF
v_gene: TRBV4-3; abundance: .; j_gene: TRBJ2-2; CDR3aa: CASSQGGTSVGELFF
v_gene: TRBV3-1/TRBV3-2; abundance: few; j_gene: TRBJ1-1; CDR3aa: CASSQEWDLNTEAFF
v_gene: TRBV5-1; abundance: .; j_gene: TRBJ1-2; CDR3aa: CASSPGTSNYGYTF
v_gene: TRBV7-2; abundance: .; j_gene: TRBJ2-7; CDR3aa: CASSPDWAAEQYF
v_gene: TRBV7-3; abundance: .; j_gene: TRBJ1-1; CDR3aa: CASSLGPLTEAFF
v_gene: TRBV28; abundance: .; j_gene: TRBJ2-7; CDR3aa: CASSLLGGYEQYF
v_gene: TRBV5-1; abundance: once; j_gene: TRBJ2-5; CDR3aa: CASSLLAGGPETQYF
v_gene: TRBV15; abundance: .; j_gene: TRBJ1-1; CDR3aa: CATSRVKGEAFF
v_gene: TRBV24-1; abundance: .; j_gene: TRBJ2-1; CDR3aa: CATTTSEAEPYRGQFF
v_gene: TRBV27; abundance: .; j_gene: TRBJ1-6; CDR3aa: CASSLKFPDRGGNSPLHF
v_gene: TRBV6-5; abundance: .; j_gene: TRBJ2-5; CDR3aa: CASNPGVQETQYF
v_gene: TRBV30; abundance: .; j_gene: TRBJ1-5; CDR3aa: CAWSVRGGDQPQHF
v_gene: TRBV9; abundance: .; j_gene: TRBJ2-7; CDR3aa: CASSAPGTGPYEQYF
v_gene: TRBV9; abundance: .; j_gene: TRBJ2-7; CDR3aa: CASSVGRRFAFHEQYF
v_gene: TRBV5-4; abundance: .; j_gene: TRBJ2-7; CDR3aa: CASSLDIRSYEQYF
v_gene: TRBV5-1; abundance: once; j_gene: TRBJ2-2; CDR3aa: CASSFTGTGELFF